This passage covers 13 T cell receptor beta chains from one sample sequenced in a study of cytomegalovirus exposure and HLA in healthy donors. Amplification used 60 Vbeta primers and 13 Jbeta primers. Generated by immunoSEQ multiplex PCR, the TCRdb table keeps only in-frame clones and is missing some. Counted here are over 90,000 clones, 73% occurring once; the ten biggest clones make up over 3%. Sequenced: PBMCs. The receptors derive from a man aged 35-49 years in good health and CMV-seronegative.

The chain is built from TRBV11-2 and TRBJ1-1; 8 bases are a match to TRBD1. CDR1 and CDR2 (germline): SGHAT, FQNNGV. The V gene end was trimmed by 5 bases and the J gene end by 2 bases; junction bases not matched to a gene: 13. The CDR3 has 17 residues. Written as DNA, the CDR3 is TGTGCCAGCAGCCCGGGGGCCAGGGGGCGTTTAAACACTGAAGCTTTCTTT. Translated: CASSPGARGRLNTEAFF.

The J gene is TRBJ2-2, the V gene TRBV6-4, with no clear D. The CDR3 is made up of 16 amino acids. V lost 0 bases, J lost 3 bases, and 11 bases lay in between. Germline V gene sequence: CDR1 MRHNA, CDR2 SNTAGT. DNA of the CDR3: TGTGCCAGCAGTGACTCTTATAGAAAACACACCGGGGAGCTGTTTTTT. This encodes CASSDSYRKHTGELFF.

The chain uses TRBV19 and TRBJ2-7; TRBD2 aligns across 8 bases. The germline gives CDR1 LNHDA, CDR2 SQIVND (reference sequence). There are 19 residues in the CDR3. Trimming cost V 0 bases and J 6 bases; bases outside gene matches: 19. DNA for the CDR3: TGTGCCAGTAGTATAGATCGCGTTGGACTAGCACCAGAGGCGGGCGAGCAGTACTTC. Amino acid sequence: CASSIDRVGLAPEAGEQYF.

V and J are TRBV5-4 and TRBJ2-3, with D perhaps matching TRBD2 (7 bases). V was clipped by 0 bases and J by 4 bases, with 15 bases between them. Germline V gene lookup returns CDR1 SGHNT and CDR2 YYREEE (reference sequence). There are 16 residues in the CDR3. CDR3 in DNA: TGTGCCAGCAGCTTGGCCCGGAGGGGGGGTTCAGATACGCAGTATTTT. This codes for CASSLARRGGSDTQYF.

The CDR3 DNA follows: TGTGCCAGCAGCCAAACGGCGGGCTTCGACGAGCAGTACTTC. Protein product: CASSQTAGFDEQYF. V and J are TRBV4-2 and TRBJ2-7; the D gene is possibly TRBD2 (5 bases). V was clipped by 2 bases and J by 5 bases, with 13 bases between them. CDR3 length: 14 amino acids. Germline CDR1 reads LGHNA; CDR2 reads YNFKEQ.

This chain uses TRBV30 with TRBJ1-1; 8 bases are shared with TRBD1. In germline, CDR1 is GTSNPN, CDR2 SVGIG (reference sequence). After removal of 0 bases from V and 12 bases from J, the junction contained 6 bases not matched to a gene. The CDR3 is 12 amino acids. The CDR3 region has the DNA TGTGCCTGGAGTGTCCCAGGGGGCGTAACTTTCTTT. This sequence encodes CAWSVPGGVTFF.

This clone has more than one count but fewer than ten. The chain combines TRBV27 with TRBJ2-1, with 7 bases identical to TRBD2. With 2 bases clipped from V and 4 bases from J, the junction kept 8 bases outside the gene matches. CDR1 MNHEY and CDR2 SMNVEV come from the germline V gene (reference sequence). The CDR3 extends over 16 amino acids. CDR3 region: CASSLGWLADYNEQFF. For the CDR3, the DNA is TGTGCCAGCAGTTTAGGGTGGCTAGCGGATTACAATGAGCAGTTCTTC.

The V call is TRBV27, the J call TRBJ2-7; 7 bases line up with TRBD1. J was trimmed by 7 bases and V by 4 bases; bases with no gene match: 13. Germline V CDR1 and CDR2: MNHEY, SMNVEV (reference sequence). This CDR3 region has 15 residues. The CDR3 DNA reads TGTGCCAGCAGTTATAACGGACAGGTGGGATGGGAGCAGTACTTC. It specifies CASSYNGQVGWEQYF.

This clone was found a few times. At one end, the junction sequence differs from germline, possibly due to a read error. The chain employs TRBV10-3 and TRBJ2-4; no firm D call. This CDR3 contains 11 residues. The V gene's germline CDR1 is ENHRY and CDR2 SYGVKD. CDR3 coding DNA: TGTGCCATCAGTGCTTCCCCCATCCGGTTCTTC. Translating gives CAISASPIRFF.

The V gene is TRBV4-3, the J gene TRBJ2-7; 8 bases line up with TRBD1. Germline-derived CDR1 and CDR2 are LGHNA and YSLEER. This CDR3 comprises 13 residues. V was clipped by 3 bases and J by 2 bases; unmatched bases: 0. The CDR3 protein is CASSQGQAYEQYF. The CDR3 region has the DNA TGCGCCAGCAGCCAGGGACAGGCCTACGAGCAGTACTTC.

The chain links TRBV10-3 to TRBJ1-5; D is perhaps TRBD1 (6 bases). The V gene's germline CDR1 is ENHRY and CDR2 SYGVKD. V lost 5 bases and J 7 bases, leaving 12 bases between the germline ends. This CDR3 spans 13 amino acids. As DNA, the CDR3 is TGTGCCATCAGTACAGGGCCTCGGCAGCCCCAGCATTTT. Translation gives CAISTGPRQPQHF.

This chain connects TRBV2 to TRBJ2-2; D is possibly TRBD1 (5 bases). This CDR3 has 15 residues. Germline CDR1 reads SNHLY; CDR2 reads FYNNEI. V was trimmed by 5 bases and J by 0 bases, leaving 10 bases between them. The CDR3 loop reads CASSQGSANTGELFF. The CDR3 coding sequence is TGTGCCAGCAGTCAGGGATCCGCGAACACCGGGGAGCTGTTTTTT.

The J gene is TRBJ1-4, the V gene TRBV7-9, with a possible D match to TRBD1 (5 bases). The CDR3 contains 14 residues. In germline, CDR1 is SEHNR, CDR2 FQNEAQ (reference sequence). V was shortened by 6 bases and J by 5 bases, with 13 bases between the two germline ends. CDR3 region: CASRSLQGNEKLFF. CDR3 in DNA: TGTGCCAGCAGATCTCTTCAGGGAAATGAAAAACTGTTTTTT.